The 12 T cell receptor beta chains in this list originate from one sample, sequenced in a study of blood T cell repertoires in COVID-19. This table comes from immunoSEQ multiplex PCR, and its TCRdb copy is limited to in-frame clones, with some not included. The sample holds 150,000 or so clones; roughly nine tenths are singletons and the top ten take 13%. The sample taken for sequencing was peripheral blood. The receptors were gathered from a man aged 18 to 35 with COVID-19, enrolled during active disease.

The J gene is TRBJ1-2, the V gene TRBV20-1, with 8 nucleotides matching TRBD1. The CDR3 totals 10 residues. Per the germline V gene, CDR1 is DFQATT and CDR2 is SNEGSKA (reference sequence). The V and J ends lost 5 bases and 8 bases, in that order; junction bases with no gene match: 1. The CDR3 DNA reads as TGCAGTGCTCACAGGGGGGGCTACACCTTC. It encodes CSAHRGGYTF.

The V and J genes are TRBV5-6 and TRBJ2-2, with 9 bases that match TRBD2. V was pared by 2 bases and J by 4 bases, with 6 bases of the junction left unmatched. Germline V CDR1 and CDR2: SGHDT, YYEEEE. This CDR3 contains 16 residues. CDR3 loop: CASSLGLAGITGELFF. CDR3 sequence (DNA): TGTGCCAGCAGCTTAGGGCTAGCGGGAATCACCGGGGAGCTGTTTTTT.

The V call is TRBV3-1 (or the pseudogene TRBV3-2), the J call TRBJ1-4; TRBD1 matches 10 bases. The CDR3 has 18 residues. The ends lost 1 base at V and 8 bases at J; junction bases unmatched: 13. Germline V gene lookup returns CDR1 LGHDT and CDR2 YNNKEL (reference sequence). CDR3 DNA: TGTGCCAGCAGCCAAGGGGACAGGGGCCACCCTCGCTCAGAAAAACTGTTTTTT. Protein sequence: CASSQGDRGHPRSEKLFF.

This chain connects TRBV29-1 to TRBJ2-3; D gene unclear. CDR3 length: 14 residues. Germline loops: CDR1 SQVTM, CDR2 ANQGSEA. The V and J ends lost 1 base and 1 base respectively, with 9 bases between them. This chain's CDR3 is CSVEGETRTDTQYF. CDR3 DNA: TGCAGCGTTGAAGGAGAGACACGCACAGATACGCAGTATTTT.

The chain combines TRBV27 with TRBJ2-1; 12 positions match TRBD2. The CDR3 is made up of 19 amino acids. J gave up 6 bases and V 5 bases, and 17 bases lay outside the gene matches. Germline V gives CDR1 MNHEY, CDR2 SMNVEV (reference sequence). The CDR3: CASSLLTSGRIPQGNEQFF. The DNA of the CDR3 is TGTGCCAGCAGTCTCCTGACTAGCGGGAGAATCCCGCAGGGCAATGAGCAGTTCTTC.

This clone has a handful of counts. The V gene is TRBV27, the J gene TRBJ2-7; TRBD1 matches 10 bases. CDR1 and CDR2 (germline): MNHEY, SMNVEV (reference sequence). The junction had 4 bases not matched to a gene; V was cut back by 6 bases and J by 2 bases. CDR3 length: 14 amino acids. In nucleotides, the CDR3 is TGTGCCAGCAGCTCGGACAGGGGGACCTACGAGCAGTACTTC. It specifies CASSSDRGTYEQYF.

The V call is TRBV27, the J call TRBJ2-1, with D tentatively TRBD2 (6 bases). In germline, CDR1 is MNHEY, CDR2 SMNVEV (reference sequence). V was shortened by 2 bases and J by 3 bases, with 14 bases between the two germline ends. The CDR3 runs 16 residues. The CDR3 is CASSLRGGVDYNEQFF. CDR3 in DNA: TGTGCCAGCAGTTTACGCGGAGGGGTTGACTACAATGAGCAGTTCTTC.

This clone was picked up many times. The genes are TRBV11-3 and TRBJ2-1, with TRBD2 matching 8 bases. Trimming took 0 bases from V and 8 from J; bases not matched to a gene: 9. Germline V gives CDR1 SGHNT, CDR2 YENEEA. The CDR3 has 16 residues. The CDR3 region has the DNA TGTGCCAGCAGCTTAGATGGACGGGAGGGCCGCGATGAGCAGTTCTTC. Its protein is CASSLDGREGRDEQFF.

This chain connects TRBV6-4 to TRBJ2-7, with 14 nucleotides matching TRBD2. CDR3 size: 20 residues. Germline V gene data show CDR1 as MRHNA and CDR2 as SNTAGT. V lost 5 bases to trimming and J lost 0 bases; unmatched junction nucleotides: 15. CDR3: CASSQKTTPGLAGASYEQYF. CDR3 coding DNA: TGTGCCAGCAGTCAGAAAACGACACCGGGACTAGCGGGAGCCTCCTACGAGCAGTACTTC.

The chain employs TRBV29-1 and TRBJ1-1; D not resolved. Between the trimmed V and J ends, which lost 5 bases and 3 bases, there was a span of 13 bases. The CDR3 sequence is 13 residues long. Germline CDR1 and CDR2: SQVTM and ANQGSEA. The CDR3, as DNA: TGCAGCGTTCAAACGAGCCGGGACACTGAAGCTTTCTTT. It specifies CSVQTSRDTEAFF. The full variable domain, its missing parts supplied by reference TRBV29-1 and TRBJ1-1, is SAVISQKPSRDICQRGTSLTIQCQVDSQVTMMFWYRQQPGQSLTLIATANQGSEATYESGFVIDKFPISRPNLTFSTLTVSNMSPEDSSIYLCSVQTSRDTEAFFGQGTRLTVV.

The rearrangement joins TRBV13 to TRBJ2-1; weak D call: TRBD2 (7 bases). The ends were cut back, 11 bases at V and 0 bases at J, with 14 bases in the middle. This CDR3 comprises 14 residues. CDR1 is PRHDT, CDR2 FYEKMQ, per germline (reference sequence). The chain's CDR3 is CASLGGDSYNEQFF. The DNA for the CDR3 is TGTGCCTCCCTAGGGGGGGACTCCTACAATGAGCAGTTCTTC. Supplemented by reference TRBV13 and TRBJ2-1, the full variable domain reads AAGVIQSPRHLIKEKRETATLKCYPIPRHDTVYWYQQGPGQDPQFLISFYEKMQSDKGSIPDRFSAQQFSDYHSELNMSSLELGDSALYFCASLGGDSYNEQFFGPGTRLTVL.

V gene TRBV11-2 combines with J gene TRBJ2-7; 7 bases fit TRBD1. CDR3 length: 15 amino acids. The germline V gene encodes CDR1 SGHAT and CDR2 FQNNGV. Losses at the gene ends were 4 bases for V and 4 bases for J; bases not matched to a gene: 10. This chain's CDR3 is CASSSLRGRGYEQYF. CDR3 sequence (DNA): TGTGCCAGCAGCTCGCTCCGGGGCAGGGGGTACGAGCAGTACTTC. The entire variable domain, with the rest obtained from reference TRBV11-2 and TRBJ2-7, is as follows: EAGVAQSPRYKIIEKRQSVAFWCNPISGHATLYWYQQILGQGPKLLIQFQNNGVVDDSQLPKDRFSAERLKGVDSTLKIQPAKLEDSAVYLCASSSLRGRGYEQYFGPGTRLTVT.